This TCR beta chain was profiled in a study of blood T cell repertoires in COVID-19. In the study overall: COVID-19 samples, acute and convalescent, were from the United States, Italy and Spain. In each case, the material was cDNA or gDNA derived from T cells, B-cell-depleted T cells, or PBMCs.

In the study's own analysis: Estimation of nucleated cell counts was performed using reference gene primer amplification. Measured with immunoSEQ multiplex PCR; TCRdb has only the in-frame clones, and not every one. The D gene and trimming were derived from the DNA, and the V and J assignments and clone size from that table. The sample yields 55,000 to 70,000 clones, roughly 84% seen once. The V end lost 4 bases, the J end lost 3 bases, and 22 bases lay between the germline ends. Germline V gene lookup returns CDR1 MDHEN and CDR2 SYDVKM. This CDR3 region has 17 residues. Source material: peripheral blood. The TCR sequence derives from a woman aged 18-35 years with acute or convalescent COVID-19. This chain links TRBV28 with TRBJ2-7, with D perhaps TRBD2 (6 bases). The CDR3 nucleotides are TGTGCCAGCAGTTCCCCCTTGGGAGCGGGCAGGAGCTACGAGCAGTACTTC. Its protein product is CASSSPLGAGRSYEQYF.